Below, 6 T cell receptor beta chains from the same sample are listed, as sequenced in a study of blood T cell repertoires in COVID-19. Assay used: immunoSEQ multiplex PCR; TCRdb lists only in-frame clones, some missing. Among over 45,000 clones listed, 65% to 90% were seen once. The source material was peripheral blood. These receptor sequences come from a man aged 35-49 years with acute or convalescent COVID-19.

This sequence joins TRBV18 and TRBJ2-1, with 7 positions matching TRBD2. The germline CDR1 and CDR2 sequences are KGHSH and LQKENI. The CDR3 is made up of 16 amino acids. The V gene end was trimmed by 0 bases and the J gene end by 6 bases; junction bases not matched to a gene: 8. DNA for the CDR3: TGTGCCAGCTCACCACCCCGTGGGGGGGTGGGCAATGAGCAGTTCTTC. Residues: CASSPPRGGVGNEQFF.

The chain employs TRBV7-9 and TRBJ2-7; 8 bases are a match to TRBD2. Germline CDR1 and CDR2: SEHNR and FQNEAQ (reference sequence). CDR3 size: 15 residues. V gave up 3 bases and J gave up 0 bases; unmatched junction bases: 4. CDR3 sequence reads: CASSLSGGTSYEQYF. In DNA, the CDR3 is TGTGCCAGCAGCTTGAGCGGGGGAACCTCCTACGAGCAGTACTTC.

The chain couples TRBV30 to TRBJ1-2; 7 bases map to TRBD1. Per germline, CDR1 GTSNPN and CDR2 SVGIG (reference sequence). There are 15 residues in the CDR3. V was pared by 3 bases and J by 1 base, with 8 bases of the junction left unmatched. DNA of the CDR3: TGTGCCTGGAGCAAAGGGGGCGCATTTAACTATGGCTACACCTTC. Its translation is CAWSKGGAFNYGYTF.

This chain connects TRBV15 to TRBJ1-1; 10 bases fit TRBD1. The junction had 7 bases not matched to a gene; V was cut back by 2 bases and J by 4 bases. The V gene's germline CDR1 is LNHNV and CDR2 YYDKDF (reference sequence). The CDR3 contains 16 residues. CDR3 sequence reads: CATSRTPGQGITEAFF. Here the CDR3 DNA reads TGTGCCACCAGCAGAACCCCGGGACAGGGGATCACTGAAGCTTTCTTT.

The rearrangement uses TRBV24-1 and TRBJ1-5; 10 bases agree with TRBD1. CDR1 and CDR2 from the germline V gene are KGHDR and SFDVKD. The CDR3 totals 17 residues. The V and J ends lost 3 bases and 8 bases, in that order; junction bases with no gene match: 12. CDR3 nucleotides: TGTGCCACCAGTGATCCTTCCGGGACAGGGGCTTTGAAGCCCCAGCATTTT. Translated, it gives CATSDPSGTGALKPQHF.

The chain couples TRBV6-1 to TRBJ1-6; no clear D. The CDR3 runs 13 residues. Germline values: CDR1 MNHNS, CDR2 SASEGT. V dropped 0 bases and J dropped 7 bases, with 4 bases sitting between them. The CDR3 DNA reads TGTGCCAGCAGTGAAGCCCGGAATTCACCCCTCCACTTT. This translates into CASSEARNSPLHF.